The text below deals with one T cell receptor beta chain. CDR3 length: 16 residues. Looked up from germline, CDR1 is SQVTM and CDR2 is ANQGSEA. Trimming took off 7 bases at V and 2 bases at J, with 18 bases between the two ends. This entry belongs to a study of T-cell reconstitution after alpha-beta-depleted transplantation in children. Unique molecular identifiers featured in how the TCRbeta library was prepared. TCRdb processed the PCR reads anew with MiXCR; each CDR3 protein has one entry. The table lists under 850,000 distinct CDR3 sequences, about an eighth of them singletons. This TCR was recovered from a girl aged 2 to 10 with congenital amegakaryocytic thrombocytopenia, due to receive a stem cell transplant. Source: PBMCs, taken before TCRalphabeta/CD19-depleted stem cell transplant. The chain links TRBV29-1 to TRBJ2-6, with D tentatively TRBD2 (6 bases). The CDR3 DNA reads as TGCAGCGCTCGCGGGACGGCGAGCGCTGGGGCCAACGTCCTGACTTTC. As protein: CSARGTASAGANVLTF. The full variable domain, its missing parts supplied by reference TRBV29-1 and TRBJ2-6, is SAVISQKPSRDICQRGTSLTIQCQVDSQVTMMFWYRQQPGQSLTLIATANQGSEATYESGFVIDKFPISRPNLTFSTLTVSNMSPEDSSIYLCSARGTASAGANVLTFGAGSRLTVL.